The rows below give T cell receptor beta chains drawn from one sample of a study of blood T cell repertoires in COVID-19. TCRdb keeps only in-frame clones here, not all; method: immunoSEQ multiplex PCR. In the table there are about 350,000 clones, around nine tenths of which are singletons. Sequenced sample: PBMCs or T cells enriched from blood (not recorded which). All receptors come from a woman aged 30 to 39 who had been exposed to COVID-19. The CDR3 runs from the conserved cysteine through the conserved F or W. The order of the fields is V gene, clone size, J gene, D gene, CDR3 length, CDR3 DNA, CDR3 protein. D genes are given only for firm matches. Not all rows give a size; the values are once, few, many and, for expanded clones, a class.

>TRBV5-1|once|TRBJ2-1|TRBD2|15
TGCGCCAGCAGCTTCGGGACTATAAGCGGCAATGAGCAGTTCTTC
CASSFGTISGNEQFF
>TRBV19|few|TRBJ1-5|NA|14
TGTGCCAGTAGTCCGGGACATGTCAATCAGCCCCAGCATTTT
CASSPGHVNQPQHF
>TRBV11-3|once|TRBJ1-2|NA|13
TGTGCCAGCAGCTCCGCGGGGTTCGGAGGCTACACCTTC
CASSSAGFGGYTF
>TRBV28|NA|TRBJ2-7|NA|16
TGTGCCAGCAGTTCCTGGACAGTTGATCGACACTACGAGCAGTACTTC
CASSSWTVDRHYEQYF
>TRBV2|few|TRBJ1-1|NA|14
TGTGCCAGCAGTGAAAAGGGGGGGGTCACTGAAGCTTTCTTT
CASSEKGGVTEAFF
>TRBV11-2|NA|TRBJ1-2|NA|13
TGTGCCAGCAGCTTAGGCAGGGGCTATGGCTACACCTTC
CASSLGRGYGYTF
>TRBV2|NA|TRBJ2-1|TRBD2|15
TGTGCCAGCAGTGCTTTGGCGGGAGGAGGGGATGAGCAGTTCTTC
CASSALAGGGDEQFF
>TRBV3-1/TRBV3-2|once|TRBJ1-2|NA|14
TGTGCCAGCAGCCAAGATTTTGAGGTTTCGGGCTACACCTTC
CASSQDFEVSGYTF
>TRBV18|NA|TRBJ1-3|TRBD1|15
TGTGCCAGCTCATCCGGGACAGGGGCCGGAAACACCATATATTTT
CASSSGTGAGNTIYF
>TRBV28|once|TRBJ2-4|TRBD2|18
TGTGCCAGCAGCAAAGGACTAGCGGGCAGCCTAGCCAAAAACATTCAGTACTTC
CASSKGLAGSLAKNIQYF